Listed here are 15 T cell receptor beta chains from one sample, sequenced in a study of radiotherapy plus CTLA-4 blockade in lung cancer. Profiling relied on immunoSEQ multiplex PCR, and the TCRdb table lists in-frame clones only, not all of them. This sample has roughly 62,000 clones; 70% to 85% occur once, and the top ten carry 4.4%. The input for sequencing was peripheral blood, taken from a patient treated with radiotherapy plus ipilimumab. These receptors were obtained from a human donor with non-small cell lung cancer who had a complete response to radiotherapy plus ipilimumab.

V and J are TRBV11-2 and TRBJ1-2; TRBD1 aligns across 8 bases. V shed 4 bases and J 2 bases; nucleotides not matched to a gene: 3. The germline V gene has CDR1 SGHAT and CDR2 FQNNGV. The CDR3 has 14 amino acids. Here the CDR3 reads CASSSYRGNYGYTF. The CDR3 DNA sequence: TGTGCCAGCAGCTCGTACAGGGGGAACTATGGCTACACCTTC.

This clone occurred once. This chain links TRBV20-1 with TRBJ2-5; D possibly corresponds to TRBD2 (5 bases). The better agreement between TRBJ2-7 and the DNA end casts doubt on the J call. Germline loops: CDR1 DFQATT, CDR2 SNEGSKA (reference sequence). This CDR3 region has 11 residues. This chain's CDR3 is CSATLVNEQYF. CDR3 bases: TGCAGTGCTACACTAGTGAACGAGCAGTACTTC.

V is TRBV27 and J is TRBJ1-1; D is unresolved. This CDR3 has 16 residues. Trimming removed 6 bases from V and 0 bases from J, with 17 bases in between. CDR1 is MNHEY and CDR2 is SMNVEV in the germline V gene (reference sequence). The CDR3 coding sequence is TGTGCCAGCAGACAGAATTTGTACCCCATGAACACTGAAGCTTTCTTT. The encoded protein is CASRQNLYPMNTEAFF.

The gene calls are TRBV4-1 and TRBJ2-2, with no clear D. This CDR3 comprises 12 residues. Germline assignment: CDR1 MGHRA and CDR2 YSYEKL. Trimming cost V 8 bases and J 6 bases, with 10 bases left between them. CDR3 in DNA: TGCGCCAGCCCTATTGTGGCCGGGGAGCTGTTTTTT. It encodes CASPIVAGELFF.

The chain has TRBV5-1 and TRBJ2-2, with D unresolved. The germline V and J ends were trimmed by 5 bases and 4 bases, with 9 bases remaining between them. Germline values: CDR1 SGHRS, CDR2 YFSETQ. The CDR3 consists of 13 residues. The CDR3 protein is CASRAQSTGELFF. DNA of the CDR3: TGCGCCAGCAGAGCCCAGAGCACCGGGGAGCTGTTTTTT.

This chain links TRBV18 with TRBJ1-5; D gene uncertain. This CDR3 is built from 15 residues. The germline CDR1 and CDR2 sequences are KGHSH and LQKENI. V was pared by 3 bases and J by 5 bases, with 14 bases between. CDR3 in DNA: TGTGCCAGCTCACCCTCGGGAGGAGAATATCAGCCCCAGCATTTT. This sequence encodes CASSPSGGEYQPQHF.

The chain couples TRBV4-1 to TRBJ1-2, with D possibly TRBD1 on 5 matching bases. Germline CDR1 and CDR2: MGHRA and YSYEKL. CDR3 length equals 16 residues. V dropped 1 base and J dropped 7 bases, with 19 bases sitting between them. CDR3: CASSQGGDGSRGGYTF. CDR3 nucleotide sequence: TGCGCCAGCAGCCAAGGGGGGGACGGATCCCGAGGTGGCTACACCTTC.

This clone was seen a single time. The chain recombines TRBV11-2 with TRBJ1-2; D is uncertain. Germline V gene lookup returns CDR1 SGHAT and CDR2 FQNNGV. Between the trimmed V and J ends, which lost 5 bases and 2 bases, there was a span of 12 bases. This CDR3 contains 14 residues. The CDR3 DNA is TGTGCCAGCAGCCCCGCTGAGGACAACTATGGCTACACCTTC. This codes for CASSPAEDNYGYTF.

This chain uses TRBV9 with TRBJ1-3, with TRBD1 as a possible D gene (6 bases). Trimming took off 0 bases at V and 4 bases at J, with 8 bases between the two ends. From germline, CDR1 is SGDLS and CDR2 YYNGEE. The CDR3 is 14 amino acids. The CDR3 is CASSVAGGGNTIYF. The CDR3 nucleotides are TGTGCCAGCAGCGTAGCGGGGGGCGGAAACACCATATATTTT.

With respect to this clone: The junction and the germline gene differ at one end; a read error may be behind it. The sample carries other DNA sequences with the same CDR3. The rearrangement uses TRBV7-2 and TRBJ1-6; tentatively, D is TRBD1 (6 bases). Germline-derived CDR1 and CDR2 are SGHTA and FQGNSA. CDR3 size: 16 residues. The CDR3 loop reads CASSVQGSRFDSPLHF. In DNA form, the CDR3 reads TGTGCCAGCAGCGTACAGGGTTCCAGGTTTGATTCGCCCCTCCACTTT. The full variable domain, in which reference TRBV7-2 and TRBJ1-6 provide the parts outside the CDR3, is GAGVSQSPSNKVTEKGKDVELRCDPISGHTALYWYRQSLGQGLEFLIYFQGNSAPDKSGLPSDRFSAERTGGSVSTLTIQRTQQEDSAVYLCASSVQGSRFDSPLHFGNGTRLTVT.

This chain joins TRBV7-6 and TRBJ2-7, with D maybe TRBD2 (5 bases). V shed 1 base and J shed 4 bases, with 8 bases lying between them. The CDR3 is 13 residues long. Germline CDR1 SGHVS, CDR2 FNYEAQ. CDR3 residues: CASSLGGGYEQYF. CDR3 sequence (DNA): TGTGCCAGCAGCTTAGGTGGCGGGTACGAGCAGTACTTC. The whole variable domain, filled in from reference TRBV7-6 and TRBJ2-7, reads GAGVSQSPRYKVTKRGQDVALRCDPISGHVSLYWYRQALGQGPEFLTYFNYEAQQDKSGLPNDRFSAERPEGSISTLTIQRTEQRDSAMYRCASSLGGGYEQYFGPGTRLTVT.

CDR3 sequence: CASSLNTGGNEKLFF. CDR3 nucleotide sequence: TGCGCCAGCAGCTTAAACACTGGAGGGAATGAAAAACTGTTTTTT. The rearrangement links TRBV5-1 to TRBJ1-4; D gene ambiguous. V was clipped by 2 bases and J by 5 bases, with 13 bases between them. Germline values: CDR1 SGHRS, CDR2 YFSETQ. There are 15 residues in the CDR3.

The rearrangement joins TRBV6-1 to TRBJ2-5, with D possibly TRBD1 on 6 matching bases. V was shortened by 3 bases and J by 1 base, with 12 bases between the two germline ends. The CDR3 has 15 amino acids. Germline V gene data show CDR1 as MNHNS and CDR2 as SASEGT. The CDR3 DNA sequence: TGTGCCAGCAGTGATCTCAGGGGTACCCAAGAGACCCAGTACTTC. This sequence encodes CASSDLRGTQETQYF.

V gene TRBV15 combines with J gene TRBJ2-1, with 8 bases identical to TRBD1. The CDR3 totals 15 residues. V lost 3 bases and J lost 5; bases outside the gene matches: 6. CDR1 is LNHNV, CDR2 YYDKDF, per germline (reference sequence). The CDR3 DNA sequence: TGTGCCACCAGCAGCCCGGAGACAGGGGACAATGAGCAGTTCTTC. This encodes CATSSPETGDNEQFF.

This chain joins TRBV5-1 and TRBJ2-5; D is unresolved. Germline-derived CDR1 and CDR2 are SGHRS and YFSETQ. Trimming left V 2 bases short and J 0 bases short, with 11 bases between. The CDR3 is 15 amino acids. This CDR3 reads CASSLTQANQETQYF. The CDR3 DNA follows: TGCGCCAGCAGCTTAACCCAGGCTAACCAAGAGACCCAGTACTTC.